This note documents a single T cell receptor beta chain sequence. Its target is unknown. Vbeta (60) and Jbeta (13) primers were used in the PCR. Method: immunoSEQ multiplex PCR; TCRdb's copy keeps in-frame clones and lacks some. In the table there are more than 110,000 clones, around two thirds of which are singletons. The sample is drawn from a study of cytomegalovirus exposure and HLA in healthy donors. General observations from the study: Productive rates of about 90% or about 30% were seen for most TCR beta V segments in an earlier analysis.

This CDR3 has 16 amino acids. V shed 5 bases and J 1 base; nucleotides not matched to a gene: 7. The germline V gene has CDR1 MNHEY and CDR2 SMNVEV (reference sequence). The sequenced sample consisted of PBMCs. The chain couples TRBV27 to TRBJ2-2, with 7 bases aligning to TRBD2. The source is a woman aged 55-69 years in good health and CMV-seropositive. The CDR3 is CASSPRGGRNTGELFF. CDR3 coding DNA: TGTGCCAGCAGTCCCCGTGGCGGGAGGAACACCGGGGAGCTGTTTTTT.